These T cell receptor beta chains were read from a single sample in a study of blood T cells in healthy people across ages. MiXCR, run by TCRdb on the 5' RACE reads, gives a single entry per CDR3 protein. The table lists about 590,000 distinct CDR3 sequences, less than 35% of them singletons. Material: blood. Receptors originate from a woman over 75 in good health. Each CDR3 is given with its conserved first and last residue. D genes are given only for firm matches. Some rows mark clone size as missing; the rest say once, few, many or name a class of expanded clone.

cdr3_nt: TGCAGTGCTGGACCGGCAGAGGACACTGAAGCTTTCTTT
cdr3_aa: CSAGPAEDTEAFF
d_call: NA
clone_size: NA
v_call: TRBV20-1
j_call: TRBJ1-1

cdr3_nt: TGCAGTGCTAGAGGGGGTAGCGGGCTCCACAATGAGCAGTACTTC
cdr3_aa: CSARGGSGLHNEQYF
d_call: TRBD2
clone_size: NA
v_call: TRBV20-1
j_call: TRBJ2-7

cdr3_nt: TGCGCCAGCAGCCTTAGCCCCGGCTCCTACAATGAGCAGTTCTTC
cdr3_aa: CASSLSPGSYNEQFF
d_call: NA
clone_size: few
v_call: TRBV5-1
j_call: TRBJ2-1

cdr3_nt: TGCAGCGCCCGAGGGTCGCAGGGGGGGACTGGAAACACCATATATTTT
cdr3_aa: CSARGSQGGTGNTIYF
d_call: TRBD1
clone_size: NA
v_call: TRBV29-1
j_call: TRBJ1-3

cdr3_nt: TGCGCCAGCAGCCAAGTGGGAGGTCGGGACAGGGTTTCCTTTGGCGAGCAGTACTTC
cdr3_aa: CASSQVGGRDRVSFGEQYF
d_call: TRBD1
clone_size: many
v_call: TRBV4-1
j_call: TRBJ2-7

cdr3_nt: TGTGCCAGCAGCCCGGGACTAGTTAGAGAGACCCAGTTCTTC
cdr3_aa: CASSPGLVRETQFF
d_call: TRBD2
clone_size: few
v_call: TRBV3-1
j_call: TRBJ2-1

cdr3_nt: TGCAGTGCCTGGGAGGGCGCGAAAGATACGCAGTATTTT
cdr3_aa: CSAWEGAKDTQYF
d_call: TRBD2
clone_size: NA
v_call: TRBV20-1
j_call: TRBJ2-3

cdr3_nt: TGTGCCAGTAGCCCACAAATGGGTGGCAATCAGCCCCAGCATTTT
cdr3_aa: CASSPQMGGNQPQHF
d_call: NA
clone_size: once
v_call: TRBV19
j_call: TRBJ1-5

cdr3_nt: TGTGCCAGCAGCCCATTCTACACTGAAGCTTTCTTT
cdr3_aa: CASSPFYTEAFF
d_call: NA
clone_size: NA
v_call: TRBV7-2
j_call: TRBJ1-1

cdr3_nt: TGTGCCAGCCTCCCGGACAGGGCCCAAGAGACCCAGTACTTC
cdr3_aa: CASLPDRAQETQYF
d_call: TRBD1
clone_size: NA
v_call: TRBV12-3/TRBV12-4
j_call: TRBJ2-5

cdr3_nt: TGTGCCAGCACAACCTCGGGGGGCGGGGAGACCCAGTACTTC
cdr3_aa: CASTTSGGGETQYF
d_call: NA
clone_size: NA
v_call: TRBV28
j_call: TRBJ2-5

cdr3_nt: TGTGCCAGCAGCTTAGAAGGGACAGGTTTAACGGGAGGCTACACCTTC
cdr3_aa: CASSLEGTGLTGGYTF
d_call: TRBD1
clone_size: many
v_call: TRBV7-2
j_call: TRBJ1-2

cdr3_nt: TGTGCCTGGAGTCCCGGACTAGCGGGGTGGTACAATGAGCAGTTCTTC
cdr3_aa: CAWSPGLAGWYNEQFF
d_call: TRBD2
clone_size: many
v_call: TRBV30
j_call: TRBJ2-1

cdr3_nt: TGTGCCAGCACCAGCGGAAGCTCCTACAATGAGCAGTACTTC
cdr3_aa: CASTSGSSYNEQYF
d_call: NA
clone_size: NA
v_call: TRBV12-3/TRBV12-4
j_call: TRBJ2-7

cdr3_nt: TGTGCCAGCAGCTTAAATTCGGGAGATGAGCAGTTCTTC
cdr3_aa: CASSLNSGDEQFF
d_call: NA
clone_size: many
v_call: TRBV7-7
j_call: TRBJ2-1

cdr3_nt: TGTGCCAGCCGACAGGATATGACCTATGGCTACACCTTC
cdr3_aa: CASRQDMTYGYTF
d_call: NA
clone_size: few
v_call: TRBV19
j_call: TRBJ1-2